This section outlines one T cell receptor beta chain sequence together with its context. Its antigen is still unknown. CDR3 length: 15 residues. Germline V gene sequence: CDR1 SGHTA, CDR2 FQGTGA. V was trimmed by 5 bases and J by 2 bases, leaving 14 bases between them. The data originate from a study of beta chain features in type 1 diabetes. Study observations and caveats: Naive, central memory and regulatory TCRB repertoires appeared more similar among patients than healthy donors. TCRB CDR3s were moderately but significantly shorter in Type 1 diabetes patients in all four CD4+ subsets. Among type 1 diabetes patients, VDJ junctions had fewer insertions and more deletions.

Each sorted fraction was over 95% pure. Of the isolated RNA, all was reverse transcribed, and so the sequenced material was expressed TCRB transcripts. Repertoires were generated with immunoSEQ multiplex PCR, while TCRdb's copy carries only in-frame clones and drops some. Of approximately 41,000 clones listed, approximately 62% are singletons. Sequences were obtained from Tregs from blood. This sequence originates from a man aged 30 to 45 with type 1 diabetes. Some clones in this sample may be carry-over from other donors' samples. V gene TRBV7-3 combines with J gene TRBJ2-3; the D gene is possibly TRBD2 (6 bases). CDR3 nucleotide sequence: TGTGCCAGCAGCGCCGGGACTGGATTCACAGATACGCAGTATTTT. Protein sequence: CASSAGTGFTDTQYF.